A single sample is the source of the 26 T cell receptor beta chains below, sequenced in a study of T cells after yellow fever vaccination. TCRdb reprocessed the 5' RACE reads via MiXCR and lists one record per CDR3 protein. The sample has some 500,000 distinct CDR3 sequences, about 14% seen once. The sample in question was PBMCs, obtained on the day of the yellow fever booster vaccination. All receptors come from a man aged 25 to 40 who received the YFV17D yellow fever vaccine.

This clonotype was picked up a small number of times. J is TRBJ2-1 and V is TRBV11-2; the match to TRBD2 covers 8 bases. The CDR3 sequence is 18 residues long. V lost 2 bases to trimming and J lost 3 bases; unmatched junction nucleotides: 12. CDR1 SGHAT and CDR2 FQNNGV come from the germline V gene. The CDR3 region is CASSLLRAGGRNYNEQFF. CDR3 sequence (DNA): TGTGCCAGCAGCTTACTCAGGGCCGGCGGGAGGAACTACAATGAGCAGTTCTTC.

This clonotype was seen a handful of times. The V call is TRBV5-1, the J call TRBJ2-2, with 10 bases lining up with TRBD2. The CDR3 runs to 21 residues. Germline CDR1 is SGHRS and CDR2 is YFSETQ. With 4 bases clipped from V and 0 bases from J, the junction kept 18 bases outside the gene matches. CDR3 bases: TGCGCCAGCAGCCCAACCGCTCGGACTAGCGGAAATCATGCGAACACCGGGGAGCTGTTTTTT. This sequence encodes CASSPTARTSGNHANTGELFF.

This clonotype was picked up many times. CDR3 sequence: CASSFGTGVYEQYF. The CDR3 DNA is TGTGCCAGCAGCTTCGGGACAGGGGTCTACGAGCAGTACTTC. The J gene is TRBJ2-7, the V gene TRBV7-8, with 10 bases fitting TRBD1. Losses at the gene ends were 3 bases for V and 3 bases for J; bases not matched to a gene: 2. CDR3 size: 14 residues. The germline gives CDR1 SGHVS, CDR2 FQNEAQ.

This sequence joins TRBV4-1 and TRBJ1-2, with D possibly being TRBD1 (6 bases). CDR1 and CDR2 from the germline V gene are MGHRA and YSYEKL. V was cut by 4 bases and J by 3 bases, with 18 bases left in between. CDR3 length equals 16 residues. The CDR3 protein is CASSPGGAGLDYGYTF. CDR3 DNA: TGCGCCAGCAGCCCCGGGGGGGCAGGCTTAGACTATGGCTACACCTTC.

This clonotype appeared many times. V is TRBV7-2 and J is TRBJ2-3; D not resolved. Trimming cost V 5 bases and J 4 bases, with 22 bases left between them. Germline V gives CDR1 SGHTA, CDR2 FQGNSA. CDR3 size: 17 residues. CDR3 residues: CASSPTNRYRPPDTQYF. CDR3 in DNA: TGTGCCAGCAGCCCCACGAATCGGTACCGCCCCCCAGATACGCAGTATTTT.

This chain joins TRBV9 and TRBJ2-2, with D tentatively TRBD1 or TRBD2 (5 bases each). Germline CDR1 reads SGDLS; CDR2 reads YYNGEE. V was clipped by 0 bases and J by 9 bases, with 12 bases between them. The CDR3 has 14 residues. As DNA, the CDR3 is TGTGCCAGCAGCGTAGGGGACCCCCCACGGGAGCTGTTTTTT. Its protein is CASSVGDPPRELFF.

This rearrangement joins TRBV7-2 to TRBJ2-1; 8 positions agree with TRBD2. The J segment lost 15 bases and the V segment lost 5 bases, leaving 12 bases of the junction unmatched. Germline CDR1 and CDR2: SGHTA and FQGNSA. This CDR3 has 13 residues. CDR3 amino acids: CASSLGGGTSLFF. CDR3 nucleotides: TGTGCCAGCAGCCTGGGGGGGGGGACTAGTTTGTTCTTC. Based on the CDR3 plus reference TRBV7-2 and TRBJ2-1, the full variable domain is GAGVSQSPSNKVTEKGKDVELRCDPISGHTALYWYRQSLGQGLEFLIYFQGNSAPDKSGLPSDRFSAERTGGSVSTLTIQRTQQEDSAVYLCASSLGGGTSLFFGPGTRLTVL.

V is TRBV19 and J is TRBJ2-6; the D is unclear. The CDR3 sequence is 15 residues long. The V end lost 9 bases, the J end lost 1 base, and 13 bases lay between the germline ends. Germline V lookup: CDR1 LNHDA, CDR2 SQIVND (reference sequence). CDR3 in DNA: TGTGCCAGCTCTGGGATCAGGTCTGGGGCCAACGTCCTGACTTTC. This sequence encodes CASSGIRSGANVLTF.

The rearrangement joins TRBV19 to TRBJ2-1; 7 bases fit TRBD2. The CDR3 extends over 15 amino acids. V was pared by 6 bases and J by 6 bases, with 11 bases of the junction left unmatched. The germline V gene encodes CDR1 LNHDA and CDR2 SQIVND (reference sequence). CDR3: CASRKGTKGFNEQFF. The CDR3 coding sequence is TGTGCCAGTAGAAAAGGGACTAAAGGATTCAATGAGCAGTTCTTC.

CDR3 loop: CASSVVPSGSTYEQYF. The CDR3, as DNA: TGTGCCAGCAGCGTAGTGCCCAGCGGATCAACCTACGAGCAGTACTTC. This chain links TRBV9 with TRBJ2-7; D might be TRBD2 (5 bases). The V gene lost 0 bases and the J gene lost 2 bases, with 15 bases spanning the gap. Germline CDR1 SGDLS, CDR2 YYNGEE. The CDR3 covers 16 residues.

This clonotype was observed a handful of times. J is TRBJ2-1 and V is TRBV12-3 or TRBV12-4; 7 bases are a match to TRBD2. The ends lost 3 bases at V and 6 bases at J; junction bases unmatched: 8. CDR3 length equals 15 residues. This CDR3 is CASSLVPSGPNEQFF. The DNA of the CDR3 is TGTGCCAGCAGTTTGGTTCCTAGCGGACCCAATGAGCAGTTCTTC.

The table lists this clonotype with a few counts. This sequence joins TRBV6-1 and TRBJ2-1; 9 bases are shared with TRBD1. The CDR3 has 13 residues. The germline CDR1 and CDR2 sequences are MNHNS and SASEGT. Unmatched junction bases numbered 6, after V lost 6 bases and J lost 9 bases. The CDR3 bases are TGTGCCAGCAGCCCCGGGACAGGGACTGAGCAGTTCTTC. Residues: CASSPGTGTEQFF.

In this sample, this clonotype turned up a few times. The chain joins TRBV10-3 to TRBJ2-3, with a tentative D call TRBD1 (6 bases). The germline V gene encodes CDR1 ENHRY and CDR2 SYGVKD. The CDR3 is 13 amino acids. Trimming left V 9 bases short and J 7 bases short, with 17 bases between. CDR3 residues: CAMAQGKGNTQYF. Written as DNA, the CDR3 is TGTGCCATGGCCCAGGGGAAGGGAAATACGCAGTATTTT.

This clonotype was recorded at least ten times. The chain has TRBV7-3 and TRBJ2-1, with D possibly matching TRBD2 (6 bases). Germline loops: CDR1 SGHTA, CDR2 FQGTGA. The CDR3 has 14 amino acids. V was cut by 5 bases and J by 7 bases, with 15 bases left in between. Here the CDR3 DNA reads TGTGCCAGCAGCCCCGCGACTAGACCAAATGAGCAGTTCTTC. Protein: CASSPATRPNEQFF.

The V and J genes are TRBV6-2 or TRBV6-3 and TRBJ2-2, with a tentative D call TRBD1 (5 bases). V was shortened by 2 bases and J by 1 base, with 20 bases between the two germline ends. In germline, CDR1 is MNHEY, CDR2 SVGEGT. The CDR3 spans 19 residues. The CDR3 DNA sequence: TGTGCCAGCAGTTACCCTGGACAAGAACCCACCGGGAACACCGGGGAGCTGTTTTTT. Translation gives CASSYPGQEPTGNTGELFF.

This clonotype was seen a few times. The chain links TRBV28 to TRBJ2-1, with 7 bases aligning to TRBD1. This CDR3 contains 14 residues. V was pared by 6 bases and J by 2 bases, with 4 bases of the junction left unmatched. From germline, CDR1 is MDHEN and CDR2 SYDVKM. The CDR3 nucleotides read TGTGCCAGCAGGTCAGGGGGTACCTACAATGAGCAGTTCTTC. It is translated as CASRSGGTYNEQFF. Looking up the rest from reference TRBV28 and TRBJ2-1 gives the full variable domain: DVKVTQSSRYLVKRTGEKVFLECVQDMDHENMFWYRQDPGLGLRLIYFSYDVKMKEKGDIPEGYSVSREKKERFSLILESASTNQTSMYLCASRSGGTYNEQFFGPGTRLTVL.

The table lists this clonotype with a few counts. V and J are TRBV24-1 and TRBJ2-3; D possibly uses TRBD1 or TRBD2 (6 bases each). This CDR3 is 14 amino acids long. Germline assignment: CDR1 KGHDR and CDR2 SFDVKD. The germline V and J ends were trimmed by 3 bases and 6 bases, with 12 bases remaining between them. CDR3 residues: CATSDPRGGDTQYF. The CDR3 nucleotides are TGTGCCACCAGTGATCCCAGGGGAGGCGATACGCAGTATTTT.

The CDR3 spells CATLTAGSFGYTF. In DNA form, the CDR3 reads TGTGCCACCCTGACGGCAGGTTCCTTCGGCTACACCTTC. The chain couples TRBV6-2 or TRBV6-3 to TRBJ1-2; D unclear. This CDR3 comprises 13 residues. V dropped 10 bases and J dropped 8 bases, with 20 bases sitting between them. Germline CDR1 reads MNHEY; CDR2 reads SVGEGT.

This clonotype was seen a few times. In nucleotides, the CDR3 is TGTGCCAGCAGCCCCCTCCAGGACGGGAAGGGCTACGAGCAGTACTTC. Its protein product is CASSPLQDGKGYEQYF. The J gene is TRBJ2-7, the V gene TRBV9; possible D gene TRBD2, 5 bases. Germline CDR1 reads SGDLS; CDR2 reads YYNGEE. This CDR3 region has 16 residues. Trimming removed 4 bases at V and 3 bases at J, with 20 bases between. The entire variable domain, with the rest obtained from reference TRBV9 and TRBJ2-7, is as follows: DSGVTQTPKHLITATGQRVTLRCSPRSGDLSVYWYQQSLDQGLQFLIQYYNGEERAKGNILERFSAQQFPDLHSELNLSSLELGDSALYFCASSPLQDGKGYEQYFGPGTRLTVT.

This clonotype was detected a few times. The V call is TRBV3-1, the J call TRBJ2-7, with 7 bases aligning to TRBD1. Germline trimming cut 6 bases from V and 9 bases from J; bases unmatched to any gene: 5. The CDR3 extends over 11 amino acids. Germline CDR1 is LGHDT and CDR2 is YNNKEL (reference sequence). The CDR3 bases are TGTGCCAGCAGGAACAGGGGTGTGCAGTACTTC. Its translation: CASRNRGVQYF.

This clonotype was seen a handful of times. The chain combines TRBV20-1 with TRBJ2-3; 11 bases are a match to TRBD2. The germline CDR1 and CDR2 sequences are DFQATT and SNEGSKA (reference sequence). V was clipped by 3 bases and J by 7 bases; unmatched bases: 6. The CDR3 is made up of 14 amino acids. CDR3 coding DNA: TGCAGTGCTAGGGAGGGGACTAGCGGCCATACGCAGTATTTT. The encoded protein is CSAREGTSGHTQYF.

The gene calls are TRBV4-3 and TRBJ2-3; D not certain. The CDR3 has 14 amino acids. V lost 3 bases, J lost 5 bases, and 12 bases lay in between. Germline assignment: CDR1 LGHNA and CDR2 YSLEER. The CDR3 DNA sequence: TGCGCCAGCAGCCAGGGTCAAGGGATAGATACGCAGTATTTT. Translation gives CASSQGQGIDTQYF.

CDR3 amino acids: CAVRAPGNTEAFF. The DNA of the CDR3 is TGTGCCGTCCGGGCCCCGGGGAACACTGAAGCTTTCTTT. The chain is built from TRBV6-6 and TRBJ1-1; D is uncertain. Per germline, CDR1 MNHNY and CDR2 SVGAGI (reference sequence). The V gene lost 11 bases and the J gene lost 1 base, with 14 bases spanning the gap. The CDR3 runs 13 residues.

V and J are TRBV20-1 and TRBJ1-6; TRBD1 matches at 9 bases. CDR1 and CDR2 from the germline V gene are DFQATT and SNEGSKA (reference sequence). The CDR3 is 17 amino acids. V was pared by 3 bases and J by 0 bases, with 6 bases of the junction left unmatched. The CDR3 loop reads CSARRDRESSYNSPLHF. The DNA for the CDR3 is TGCAGTGCTAGGCGGGACAGGGAGAGCTCCTATAATTCACCCCTCCACTTT.

This clonotype was detected ten times or more. This chain joins TRBV4-3 and TRBJ2-3; weak D call: TRBD2 (7 bases). V dropped 6 bases and J dropped 4 bases, with 17 bases sitting between them. The CDR3 runs 15 residues. Germline-derived CDR1 and CDR2 are LGHNA and YSLEER. CDR3 nucleotides: TGCGCCAGCAGTCAGGGGAGGGCGGGCCCAGATACGCAGTATTTT. It translates to CASSQGRAGPDTQYF.

This sequence joins TRBV13 and TRBJ2-7; 7 bases line up with TRBD1. CDR3 length equals 16 residues. Trimming took 5 bases from V and 0 from J; bases not matched to a gene: 10. Germline CDR1 is PRHDT and CDR2 is FYEKMQ (reference sequence). This CDR3 reads CASSPTGDSISYEQYF. The CDR3 nucleotides read TGTGCCAGCAGCCCGACCGGGGACAGTATCTCCTACGAGCAGTACTTC.